The 16 T cell receptor beta chains reported below all come from one sample, sequenced in a study of T cells in Graves' hyperthyroidism and ophthalmopathy. RNA transcripts yielded amplified TCR beta CDR3 regions. A set of HTBI primers served as the primers for a first-round RT-PCR of the TCR CDR3. TCRdb used MiXCR to reprocess the multiplex PCR reads, holding one entry per CDR3 protein. The sample comprises about 600,000 distinct CDR3 sequences, about a sixth of which are singletons, and under 3.5% rests with the top ten. The sample taken for sequencing was blood. Receptors were obtained from a woman in her thirties or forties with Graves' ophthalmopathy.

This clonotype was detected ten times or more. J is TRBJ2-3 and V is TRBV12-3 or TRBV12-4; 7 bases map to TRBD1. The CDR3 totals 15 residues. The junction had 6 bases not matched to a gene; V was cut back by 5 bases and J by 1 base. CDR3 DNA sequence: TGTGCCAGCAGTCCCGGGACAGAAGGCACAGATACGCAGTATTTT. Protein product: CASSPGTEGTDTQYF.

Ten or more counts support this clonotype. The V call is TRBV7-2, the J call TRBJ2-5, with D perhaps matching TRBD1 (6 bases). The CDR3 is 17 residues long. V lost 4 bases, J lost 3 bases, and 21 bases lay in between. Germline-derived CDR1 and CDR2 are SGHTA and FQGNSA. CDR3 region: CASSSHRALAVEETQYF. The DNA for the CDR3 is TGTGCCAGCAGCTCGCACAGGGCGCTTGCCGTGGAAGAGACCCAGTACTTC.

This clonotype was found many times. The rearrangement links TRBV5-6 to TRBJ2-3; 8 nucleotides line up with TRBD2. The CDR3 runs 14 residues. Germline trimming cut 6 bases from V and 4 bases from J; bases unmatched to any gene: 7. In germline, CDR1 is SGHDT, CDR2 YYEEEE. CDR3 bases: TGTGCCAGCACCCCGGGACTAGTCGCAGATACGCAGTATTTT. This gives the protein CASTPGLVADTQYF.

There are many counts of this clonotype. V and J are TRBV28 and TRBJ2-5; D ambiguous. The CDR3 sequence is 10 residues long. V gave up 7 bases and J gave up 5 bases, with 5 bases separating them. Germline values: CDR1 MDHEN, CDR2 SYDVKM. CDR3 nucleotide sequence: TGTGCCAGCATGGGGGAGACCCAGTACTTC. This gives the protein CASMGETQYF.

The rearrangement uses TRBV6-1 and TRBJ2-1; TRBD1 aligns across 10 bases. Germline V lookup: CDR1 MNHNS, CDR2 SASEGT. Germline trimming cut 2 bases from V and 9 bases from J; bases unmatched to any gene: 10. The CDR3 length is 16 residues. CDR3 loop: CASSELRRQGAGEQFF. For the CDR3, the DNA is TGTGCCAGCAGTGAACTTCGGAGACAGGGGGCCGGTGAGCAGTTCTTC.

This clonotype was observed at least ten times. The chain combines TRBV28 with TRBJ2-6; D is uncertain. Germline CDR1 MDHEN, CDR2 SYDVKM. The CDR3 is made up of 14 amino acids. Trimming shortened V by 7 bases and J by 0 bases, and 7 bases separated the two germline ends. Here the CDR3 reads CASKWGSGANVLTF. DNA for the CDR3: TGTGCCAGCAAGTGGGGCTCTGGGGCCAACGTCCTGACTTTC.

The sample holds a few counts of this clonotype. The chain is built from TRBV20-1 and TRBJ1-1; no clear D. Trimming shortened V by 6 bases and J by 11 bases, and 25 bases separated the two germline ends. Germline lookup yields CDR1 DFQATT and CDR2 SNEGSKA (reference sequence). The CDR3 is 14 amino acids. The CDR3 loop reads CSALSRVGIGEAFF. The CDR3 DNA reads TGCAGTGCCCTCTCCCGAGTGGGGATCGGGGAGGCTTTCTTT.

The table lists this clonotype with a few counts. The gene calls are TRBV29-1 and TRBJ2-2; D tentatively reads TRBD1 or TRBD2 (5 bases each). The CDR3 is 13 amino acids. Germline CDR1 and CDR2: SQVTM and ANQGSEA. Trimming pared 7 bases from V and 5 bases from J, leaving 14 bases between. CDR3 sequence reads: CSAVRGDTGELFF. DNA of the CDR3: TGCAGCGCGGTGAGGGGCGATACCGGGGAGCTGTTTTTT.

This clonotype turned up a few times. This CDR3 is CASSLSGGPGNSPLHF. Written as DNA, the CDR3 is TGTGCCAGCAGTTTATCGGGGGGACCGGGGAATTCACCCCTCCACTTT. The J gene is TRBJ1-6, the V gene TRBV27, with TRBD1 as a possible D gene (5 bases). The CDR3 covers 16 residues. The V gene's germline CDR1 is MNHEY and CDR2 SMNVEV (reference sequence). Trimming removed 0 bases at V and 7 bases at J, with 13 bases between.

This clonotype was seen at least ten times. The chain combines TRBV20-1 with TRBJ2-1; 8 bases agree with TRBD1. The V and J ends lost 5 bases and 5 bases, in that order; junction bases with no gene match: 5. The CDR3 sequence is 13 residues long. Germline CDR1 reads DFQATT; CDR2 reads SNEGSKA (reference sequence). The CDR3 DNA reads TGCAGTGCTGGAGTACAGGGGGACAATGAGCAGTTCTTC. Translation: CSAGVQGDNEQFF.

This clonotype occurred a few times. The chain links TRBV24-1 to TRBJ2-1; D might be TRBD1 (8 bases). V gave up 4 bases and J gave up 3 bases, with 18 bases separating them. CDR1 and CDR2 from the germline V gene are KGHDR and SFDVKD. The CDR3 is 17 residues long. CDR3 residues: CATSDSQGGSLYNEQFF. CDR3 coding DNA: TGTGCCACCAGTGACTCACAGGGGGGGAGTCTCTACAATGAGCAGTTCTTC.

This clonotype has ten or more counts. The CDR3 coding sequence is TGTGCCTGGAGTGAAAGCCCGGGTCTAGCTTTCTTT. It yields the protein CAWSESPGLAFF. The V gene is TRBV30, the J gene TRBJ1-1, with D uncertain. The V end was cut by 1 base, the J end by 10 bases, with 13 bases between. The CDR3 is made up of 12 amino acids. Germline V lookup: CDR1 GTSNPN, CDR2 SVGIG (reference sequence).

This clonotype was counted only a few times. This chain joins TRBV7-2 and TRBJ2-7; TRBD1 is a possible D gene (6 bases). In germline, CDR1 is SGHTA, CDR2 FQGNSA. Trimming cost V 0 bases and J 2 bases, with 11 bases left between them. This CDR3 region has 15 residues. CDR3 sequence reads: CASSLARGRAYEQYF. The CDR3 DNA sequence: TGTGCCAGCAGCTTAGCCAGGGGTCGGGCCTACGAGCAGTACTTC.

The chain couples TRBV10-3 to TRBJ2-1; D gene uncertain. There are 15 residues in the CDR3. V was shortened by 7 bases and J by 2 bases, with 15 bases between the two germline ends. The germline CDR1 and CDR2 sequences are ENHRY and SYGVKD. The CDR3: CAIKAGIGTYNEQFF. The CDR3 coding sequence is TGTGCCATCAAGGCCGGAATAGGGACCTACAATGAGCAGTTCTTC.

There are many counts of this clonotype. The chain employs TRBV6-1 and TRBJ2-2, with a possible D match to TRBD1 (5 bases). Germline-derived CDR1 and CDR2 are MNHNS and SASEGT. This CDR3 contains 16 residues. V was shortened by 5 bases and J by 4 bases, with 17 bases between the two germline ends. The CDR3 loop reads CASSYGAETATGELFF. Written as DNA, the CDR3 is TGTGCCAGCAGTTATGGGGCAGAAACTGCCACCGGGGAGCTGTTTTTT.

This clonotype was observed a single time. The chain links TRBV7-9 to TRBJ2-1; 10 nucleotides match TRBD1. CDR3 length equals 17 residues. Germline V gene sequence: CDR1 SEHNR, CDR2 FQNEAQ (reference sequence). The V and J ends lost 4 bases and 8 bases, in that order; junction bases with no gene match: 14. This chain's CDR3 is CASSSNHWTGGGDEQFF. CDR3 coding DNA: TGTGCCAGCAGCTCCAACCATTGGACAGGGGGAGGGGATGAGCAGTTCTTC.